A single T cell receptor beta chain is shown here with its context. Its antigen remains unidentified. The data derive from a study of cytotoxic CD8 clonotypes in ibrutinib-treated CLL. Study-level results: Clonality showed a rise at ibrutinib response that reversed toward baseline at progression. Clonotypes that were public were uncommon, and they contracted or stayed stable on treatment. Sustained-remission and progressing patients had different sampling times.

Some clones are missing from TCRdb's copy, which holds only in-frame ones; the method was immunoSEQ multiplex PCR. The sample has about 5,500 clones; 68% are singletons. The CDR3 totals 17 residues. Germline values: CDR1 MNHEY, CDR2 SMNVEV (reference sequence). The ends lost 5 bases at V and 1 base at J; junction bases unmatched: 11. V and J are TRBV27 and TRBJ2-1; 7 bases match TRBD1. The input for sequencing was PBMCs, taken before ibrutinib treatment. This sequence was found in a human donor with chronic lymphocytic leukemia. This chain's CDR3 is CASSLGTVYSSYNEQFF. The CDR3 region has the DNA TGTGCCAGCAGTCTCGGGACAGTTTATAGTTCCTACAATGAGCAGTTCTTC.